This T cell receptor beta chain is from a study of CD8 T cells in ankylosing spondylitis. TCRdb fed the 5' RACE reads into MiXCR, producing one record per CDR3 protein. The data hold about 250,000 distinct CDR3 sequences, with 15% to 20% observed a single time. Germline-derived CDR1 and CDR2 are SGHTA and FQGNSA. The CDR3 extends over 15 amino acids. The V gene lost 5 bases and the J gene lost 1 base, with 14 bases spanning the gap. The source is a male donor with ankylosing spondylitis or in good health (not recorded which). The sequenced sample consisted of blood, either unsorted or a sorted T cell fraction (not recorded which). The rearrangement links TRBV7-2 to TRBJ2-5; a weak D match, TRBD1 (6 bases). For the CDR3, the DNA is TGTGCCAGCAGCCCAGACGGACAGATCCAAGAGACCCAGTACTTC. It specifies CASSPDGQIQETQYF. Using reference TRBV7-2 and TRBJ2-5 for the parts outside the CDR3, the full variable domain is GAGVSQSPSNKVTEKGKDVELRCDPISGHTALYWYRQSLGQGLEFLIYFQGNSAPDKSGLPSDRFSAERTGGSVSTLTIQRTQQEDSAVYLCASSPDGQIQETQYFGPGTRLLVL.